The 29 T cell receptor beta chains presented below share a single source sample, sequenced in a study of long-term antiretroviral therapy in people with HIV. The assay, immunoSEQ v3.0, was run at survey level. Here immunoSEQ multiplex PCR was the method, and the copy in TCRdb shows in-frame clones only, minus some. This sample has about 16,000 clones, with more than 60% found just once. The specimen was unsorted PBMCs, collected 2.1 years after starting antiretroviral therapy. The source of these receptors is a man aged 35 to 55 with HIV.

The J gene is TRBJ1-2, the V gene TRBV19; a possible D gene is TRBD1 (5 bases). Germline values: CDR1 LNHDA, CDR2 SQIVND (reference sequence). The CDR3 length is 12 residues. Trimming stripped 6 bases from V and 9 bases from J, with 14 bases between. The CDR3, as DNA: TGTGCCAGTAGGGTGGGGCCCGAACGCTACACCTTC. This sequence encodes CASRVGPERYTF.

This rearrangement joins TRBV11-2 to TRBJ1-6, with D unclear. This CDR3 contains 13 residues. Germline lookup yields CDR1 SGHAT and CDR2 FQNNGV. V lost 0 bases and J lost 6, with 3 bases in between. CDR3 DNA sequence: TGTGCCAGCAGCTTAGATGTTAATTCACCCCTCCACTTT. Translating it yields CASSLDVNSPLHF.

The rearrangement uses TRBV2 and TRBJ2-1; 7 nucleotides match TRBD1. The ends lost 7 bases at V and 3 bases at J; junction bases unmatched: 9. The CDR3 length is 15 residues. Per the germline V gene, CDR1 is SNHLY and CDR2 is FYNNEI. Here the CDR3 DNA reads TGTGCCAGCAATACAGGGGTAACTCTCTACAATGAGCAGTTCTTC. Protein sequence: CASNTGVTLYNEQFF.

This chain connects TRBV6-5 to TRBJ1-1; unclear D gene. There are 16 residues in the CDR3. Per the germline V gene, CDR1 is MNHEY and CDR2 is SVGAGI. Trimming left V 4 bases short and J 1 base short, with 16 bases between. The CDR3 spells CASSFVSARSNTEAFF. CDR3 coding DNA: TGTGCCAGCAGTTTTGTTTCGGCCAGGTCGAACACTGAAGCTTTCTTT.

There are a few counts of this clone. This chain links TRBV7-9 with TRBJ1-2; D not certain. Germline-derived CDR1 and CDR2 are SEHNR and FQNEAQ (reference sequence). This CDR3 has 12 residues. V was cut by 3 bases and J by 3 bases, with 5 bases left in between. The DNA of the CDR3 is TGTGCCAGCAGCTTGGGAGACTATGGCTACACCTTC. This gives the protein CASSLGDYGYTF.

The rearrangement links TRBV19 to TRBJ1-4; the match to TRBD1 covers 10 bases. With 5 bases clipped from V and 3 bases from J, the junction kept 3 bases outside the gene matches. The CDR3 loop spans 15 amino acids. Germline V gives CDR1 LNHDA, CDR2 SQIVND (reference sequence). CDR3: CASSLGQGANEKLFF. CDR3 nucleotide sequence: TGTGCCAGTAGTCTCGGACAGGGGGCTAATGAAAAACTGTTTTTT.

The genes are TRBV5-6 and TRBJ1-2; weak D call: TRBD1 (5 bases). V lost 0 bases, J lost 5 bases, and 17 bases lay in between. The CDR3 is 16 residues long. CDR1 is SGHDT and CDR2 is YYEEEE in the germline V gene. The CDR3 DNA is TGTGCCAGCAGCTTGGAGACAGCTGATAAGCGTTATGGCTACACCTTC. Translated, it gives CASSLETADKRYGYTF.

This chain's CDR3 is CASSLVAGAGDTQYF. In DNA, the CDR3 is TGCGCCAGCAGCTTGGTTGCGGGGGCTGGAGATACGCAGTATTTT. This sequence joins TRBV5-1 and TRBJ2-3, with D possibly matching TRBD2 (7 bases). CDR3 length: 15 amino acids. V gave up 0 bases and J gave up 5 bases, with 13 bases separating them. Per the germline V gene, CDR1 is SGHRS and CDR2 is YFSETQ.

This chain uses TRBV5-1 with TRBJ1-2; possible D gene TRBD1, 5 bases. This CDR3 region has 14 residues. Germline V CDR1 and CDR2: SGHRS, YFSETQ. V lost 5 bases to trimming and J lost 6 bases, with 17 bases between them. CDR3 bases: TGCGCCAGCAGGGGACTATGGAGGAGGGATGGCTACACCTTC. Its translation: CASRGLWRRDGYTF.

A single count supports this clone. Written as DNA, the CDR3 is TGTGCCAGCAGCTTGGAGAGGGATAACACTGAAGCTTTCTTT. Protein: CASSLERDNTEAFF. J is TRBJ1-1 and V is TRBV5-6; no definite D call. The length of the CDR3 is 14 residues. Germline CDR1 is SGHDT and CDR2 is YYEEEE. The V end lost 0 bases, the J end lost 2 bases, and 8 bases lay between the germline ends. The full variable domain, with the rest looked up from reference TRBV5-6 and TRBJ1-1, is DAGVTQSPTHLIKTRGQQVTLRCSPKSGHDTVSWYQQALGQGPQFIFQYYEEEERQRGNFPDRFSGHQFPNYSSELNVNALLLGDSALYLCASSLERDNTEAFFGQGTRLTVV.

A few counts support this clone. J is TRBJ1-1 and V is TRBV10-1; D uncertain. Trimming stripped 1 base from V and 5 bases from J, with 11 bases between. This CDR3 has 14 residues. Germline V gene sequence: CDR1 WNHNN, CDR2 SYGVQD (reference sequence). CDR3 DNA sequence: TGCGCCAGCAGTGAGTATAGGGAGGTGACTGAAGCTTTCTTT. It encodes CASSEYREVTEAFF.

The rearrangement uses TRBV11-2 and TRBJ2-5; the D is unclear. The germline V gene has CDR1 SGHAT and CDR2 FQNNGV. Trimming removed 3 bases at V and 5 bases at J, with 13 bases between. The CDR3 covers 14 residues. CDR3 in amino acids: CASSFNSATETQYF. In nucleotides, the CDR3 is TGTGCCAGCAGCTTTAACAGTGCCACGGAGACCCAGTACTTC. The variable domain in full, completed from reference TRBV11-2 and TRBJ2-5, reads EAGVAQSPRYKIIEKRQSVAFWCNPISGHATLYWYQQILGQGPKLLIQFQNNGVVDDSQLPKDRFSAERLKGVDSTLKIQPAKLEDSAVYLCASSFNSATETQYFGPGTRLLVL.

This chain links TRBV7-9 with TRBJ2-1, with D possibly TRBD2 on 5 matching bases. V was trimmed by 1 base and J by 7 bases, leaving 14 bases between them. Germline CDR1 and CDR2: SEHNR and FQNEAQ (reference sequence). This CDR3 is 15 amino acids long. The CDR3 loop reads CASSLGGPTDNEQFF. CDR3 nucleotides: TGTGCCAGCAGCTTAGGAGGGCCCACCGATAATGAGCAGTTCTTC.

The chain links TRBV6-5 to TRBJ2-7, with D possibly being TRBD1 (5 bases). The CDR3 sequence is 15 residues long. V lost 4 bases, J lost 0 bases, and 13 bases lay in between. Germline-derived CDR1 and CDR2 are MNHEY and SVGAGI. CDR3 sequence reads: CASSFGHDPSYEQYF. The CDR3 region has the DNA TGTGCCAGCAGTTTCGGACATGACCCCTCCTACGAGCAGTACTTC.

The CDR3 nucleotides read TGTGCCAGCAGACGAACAGGGTTCGGCTATGGCTACACCTTC. It translates to CASRRTGFGYGYTF. This chain joins TRBV6-5 and TRBJ1-2; tentative D call: TRBD1 (6 bases). CDR1 is MNHEY and CDR2 is SVGAGI in the germline V gene. The CDR3 consists of 14 residues. The V end was cut by 6 bases, the J end by 4 bases, with 15 bases between.

V is TRBV15 and J is TRBJ1-2; perhaps TRBD1 as D (5 bases). This CDR3 comprises 14 residues. V lost 3 bases and J lost 3, with 11 bases in between. CDR1 is LNHNV, CDR2 YYDKDF, per germline (reference sequence). The CDR3 here is CATSSGDGYYGYTF. CDR3 DNA: TGTGCCACCAGCAGCGGGGACGGGTACTATGGCTACACCTTC.

CDR3 in amino acids: CASSLTGYTIYF. The CDR3 DNA follows: TGTGCCAGCAGCTTAACGGGATACACCATATATTTT. The chain is built from TRBV7-2 and TRBJ1-3; no clear D. Trimming removed 2 bases from V and 8 bases from J, with 7 bases in between. Germline CDR1 SGHTA, CDR2 FQGNSA. This CDR3 spans 12 amino acids.

The chain employs TRBV5-8 and TRBJ1-2, with D possibly being TRBD1 (5 bases). The germline V and J ends were trimmed by 2 bases and 4 bases, with 9 bases remaining between them. This CDR3 region has 13 residues. The germline V gene has CDR1 SGHTS and CDR2 YDEGEE. The CDR3 spells CASSLLGLYGYTF. CDR3 bases: TGTGCCAGCAGCTTATTGGGGCTCTATGGCTACACCTTC.

This rearrangement joins TRBV7-9 to TRBJ2-3; 7 bases agree with TRBD2. The CDR3 contains 14 residues. The V gene's germline CDR1 is SEHNR and CDR2 FQNEAQ (reference sequence). After removal of 10 bases from V and 2 bases from J, the junction contained 9 bases not matched to a gene. DNA for the CDR3: TGTGCCATCGGGAGCGGGGCGACCACAGATACGCAGTATTTT. Its protein is CAIGSGATTDTQYF.

The chain uses TRBV7-9 and TRBJ1-1; D is perhaps TRBD1 (5 bases). Germline CDR1 is SEHNR and CDR2 is FQNEAQ (reference sequence). The CDR3 length is 12 residues. The V gene lost 5 bases and the J gene lost 1 base, with 5 bases spanning the gap. CDR3 DNA: TGTGCCAGCAGCAGGGGGAACACTGAAGCTTTCTTT. Encoded protein: CASSRGNTEAFF.

This clone was recorded once. This chain connects TRBV7-9 to TRBJ1-1; D unclear. Germline-derived CDR1 and CDR2 are SEHNR and FQNEAQ (reference sequence). The CDR3 contains 13 residues. The ends were cut back, 2 bases at V and 2 bases at J, with 6 bases in the middle. CDR3 nucleotides: TGTGCCAGCAGCTTAACAGCTAACACTGAAGCTTTCTTT. Amino acids: CASSLTANTEAFF. The complete variable domain, with remaining parts taken from reference TRBV7-9 and TRBJ1-1, reads DTGVSQNPRHKITKRGQNVTFRCDPISEHNRLYWYRQTLGQGPEFLTYFQNEAQLEKSRLLSDRFSAERPKGSFSTLEIQRTEQGDSAMYLCASSLTANTEAFFGQGTRLTVV.

This clone was counted a few times. V gene TRBV7-9 combines with J gene TRBJ1-1; maybe TRBD1 (5 bases). V was shortened by 2 bases and J by 0 bases, with 16 bases between the two germline ends. CDR3 length equals 17 residues. Germline CDR1 SEHNR, CDR2 FQNEAQ (reference sequence). CDR3: CASSLRGAAGMNTEAFF. Written as DNA, the CDR3 is TGTGCCAGCAGCTTAAGGGGTGCGGCGGGAATGAACACTGAAGCTTTCTTT.

CDR3 DNA sequence: TGTGCCAGCACCGACAGGTACGAGCAGTACTTC. This sequence encodes CASTDRYEQYF. This chain joins TRBV2 and TRBJ2-7; possibly TRBD1 for D (6 bases). Between the trimmed V and J ends, which lost 7 bases and 4 bases, there was a span of 8 bases. The CDR3 has 11 residues. Looked up from germline, CDR1 is SNHLY and CDR2 is FYNNEI. Based on the CDR3 plus reference TRBV2 and TRBJ2-7, the full variable domain is EPEVTQTPSHQVTQMGQEVILRCVPISNHLYFYWYRQILGQKVEFLVSFYNNEISEKSEIFDDQFSVERPDGSNFTLKIRSTKLEDSAMYFCASTDRYEQYFGPGTRLTVT.

The V gene is TRBV4-2, the J gene TRBJ1-1; D perhaps matches TRBD1 (6 bases). CDR1 is LGHNA, CDR2 YNFKEQ, per germline. V was pared by 7 bases and J by 1 base, with 22 bases between. The CDR3 is 17 amino acids. In nucleotides, the CDR3 is TGTGCCAGCACCCGTGCGGGGGCTCTTGGTGGGAACACTGAAGCTTTCTTT. Translated: CASTRAGALGGNTEAFF.

The chain links TRBV7-7 to TRBJ2-5; a weak D match, TRBD1 (5 bases). This CDR3 region has 15 residues. Germline V gene data show CDR1 as SSHAT and CDR2 as FNYEAQ (reference sequence). Between the trimmed V and J ends, which lost 5 bases and 0 bases, there was a span of 13 bases. The CDR3 spells CASSPWQGDQETQYF. CDR3 nucleotide sequence: TGTGCCAGCAGCCCGTGGCAGGGCGACCAAGAGACCCAGTACTTC.

The V and J genes are TRBV30 and TRBJ1-1; weak D call: TRBD1 (5 bases). Trimming pared 2 bases from V and 1 base from J, leaving 8 bases between. This CDR3 has 13 residues. Germline CDR1 GTSNPN, CDR2 SVGIG (reference sequence). The CDR3 DNA reads as TGTGCCTGGAGTTCGGACACGAACACTGAAGCTTTCTTT. It yields the protein CAWSSDTNTEAFF.

V is TRBV5-1 and J is TRBJ1-1, with D uncertain. This CDR3 region has 14 residues. Germline assignment: CDR1 SGHRS and CDR2 YFSETQ. Trimming removed 0 bases at V and 0 bases at J, with 6 bases between. The CDR3: CASSLVAVNTEAFF. The CDR3 nucleotides read TGCGCCAGCAGCTTGGTGGCGGTGAACACTGAAGCTTTCTTT.

This clone was observed a handful of times. The chain uses TRBV30 and TRBJ2-7; maybe TRBD1 (5 bases). The CDR3 sequence is 13 residues long. Germline CDR1 is GTSNPN and CDR2 is SVGIG (reference sequence). V was trimmed by 0 bases and J by 2 bases, leaving 8 bases between them. CDR3 DNA: TGTGCCTGGAGTGTGGGCAGGGCCTACGAGCAGTACTTC. It codes for CAWSVGRAYEQYF.

The CDR3 reads CASSGNYEQYF. The CDR3, as DNA: TGTGCCAGTAGTGGGAACTACGAGCAGTACTTC. This chain links TRBV19 with TRBJ2-7; no clear D gene. V lost 5 bases to trimming and J lost 3 bases, with 5 bases between them. The germline V gene encodes CDR1 LNHDA and CDR2 SQIVND (reference sequence). The CDR3 sequence is 11 residues long. The full variable domain, completed using reference TRBV19 and TRBJ2-7, is DGGITQSPKYLFRKEGQNVTLSCEQNLNHDAMYWYRQDPGQGLRLIYYSQIVNDFQKGDIAEGYSVSREKKESFPLTVTSAQKNPTAFYLCASSGNYEQYFGPGTRLTVT.